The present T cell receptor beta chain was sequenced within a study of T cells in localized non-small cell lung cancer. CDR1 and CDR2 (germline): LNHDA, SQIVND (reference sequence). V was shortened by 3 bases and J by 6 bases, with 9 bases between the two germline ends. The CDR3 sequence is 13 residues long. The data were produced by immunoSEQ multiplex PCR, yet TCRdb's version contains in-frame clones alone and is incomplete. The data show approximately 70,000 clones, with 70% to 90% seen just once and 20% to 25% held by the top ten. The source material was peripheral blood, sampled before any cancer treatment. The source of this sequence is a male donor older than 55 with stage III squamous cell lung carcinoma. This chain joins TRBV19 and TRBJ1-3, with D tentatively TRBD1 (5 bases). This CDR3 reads CASSMGLVNTIYF. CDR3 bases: TGTGCCAGTAGTATGGGACTGGTAAACACCATATATTTT.